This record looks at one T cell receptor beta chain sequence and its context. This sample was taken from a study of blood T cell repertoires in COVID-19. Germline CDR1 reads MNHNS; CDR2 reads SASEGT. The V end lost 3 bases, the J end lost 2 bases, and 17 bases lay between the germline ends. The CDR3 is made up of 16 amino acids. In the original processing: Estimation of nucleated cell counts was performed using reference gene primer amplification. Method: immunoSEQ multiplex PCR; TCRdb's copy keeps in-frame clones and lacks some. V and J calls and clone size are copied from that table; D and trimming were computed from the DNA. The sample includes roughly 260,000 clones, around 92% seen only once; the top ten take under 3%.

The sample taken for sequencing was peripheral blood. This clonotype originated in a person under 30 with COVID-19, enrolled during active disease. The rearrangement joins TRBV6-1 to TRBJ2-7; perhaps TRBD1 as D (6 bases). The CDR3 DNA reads TGTGCCAGCAGTGAGACTGACAGGATCGCTACCTACGAGCAGTACTTC. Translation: CASSETDRIATYEQYF.